This TCR beta chain stems from a study of blood T cell repertoires in COVID-19. Study overall: Some COVID-19 samples were acute and others convalescent; all came from the United States, Italy and Spain.

Individuals aged 18 to 89 years were recruited from 24 US areas. Participants had their cohort set by participant-reported clinical history. Authors' methods: Estimation of nucleated cell counts was performed using reference gene primer amplification. Assay used: immunoSEQ multiplex PCR; TCRdb lists only in-frame clones, some missing. The V and J calls and clone size are taken from that table; D and trimming were inferred from the DNA. The sample gives about 300,000 clones, around 85% of which show up once; under 2.5% is in the top ten. Germline V CDR1 and CDR2: SGHTA, FQGNSA. CDR3 length: 16 residues. The J segment lost 7 bases and the V segment lost 1 base, leaving 7 bases of the junction unmatched.

The TCR sequence derives from a man younger than 40 who had recovered from COVID-19. The chain has TRBV7-2 and TRBJ1-2; 12 nucleotides align to TRBD1. Sequencing was done on a sample of PBMCs or T cells enriched from blood (not recorded which). CDR3 amino acids: CASSLVGTGGMGGYTF. The CDR3 bases are TGTGCCAGCAGCTTAGTCGGGACAGGGGGCATGGGTGGCTACACCTTC.